These T cell receptor beta chains were read from a single sample in a study of technical replicates of blood from a few donors. The method was immunoSEQ multiplex PCR; TCRdb's version includes in-frame clones alone and lacks a portion of them. The table records approximately 99,000 clones, 95% of them present only once. Sequencing used T cells isolated from PBMCs. The origin of the receptors is a human donor in good health. Each CDR3 is given with its conserved first and last residue. The order of the fields is J gene, CDR3 length, D gene, clone size, V gene, CDR3 protein, CDR3 DNA. D genes are given only for firm matches. The size of a clone is reported for some rows only, either as once, few or many, or as a class for expanded clones.

TRBJ1-5,14,-,-,TRBV4-1,CASSRSEVDQPQHF,TGCGCCAGCAGCCGAAGTGAGGTGGATCAGCCCCAGCATTTT
TRBJ2-1,14,TRBD2,-,TRBV7-6,CASSPVGGGNEQFF,TGTGCCAGCAGCCCCGTAGGCGGGGGCAATGAGCAGTTCTTC
TRBJ2-2,14,TRBD2,-,TRBV30,CAWTGGAVSGELFF,TGTGCCTGGACGGGGGGGGCCGTGTCCGGGGAGCTGTTTTTT
TRBJ1-1,13,-,-,TRBV29-1,CSVTEGLNTEAFF,TGCAGCGTTACGGAGGGGCTGAACACTGAAGCTTTCTTT
TRBJ2-3,14,-,-,TRBV19,CASRGGQVKDTQYF,TGTGCCAGTAGAGGGGGACAAGTCAAAGATACGCAGTATTTT
TRBJ1-3,15,-,few,TRBV5-1,CASSSGGSSGNTIYF,TGCGCCAGCAGCTCCGGGGGGAGCTCTGGAAACACCATATATTTT
TRBJ2-7,16,TRBD2,-,TRBV5-4,CASSQMGLAGAYEQYF,TGTGCCAGCAGTCAGATGGGACTAGCGGGAGCCTACGAGCAGTACTTC
TRBJ1-1,13,-,-,TRBV5-1,CASSFGGETEAFF,TGCGCCAGCAGCTTTGGGGGCGAAACTGAAGCTTTCTTT
TRBJ2-3,13,-,-,TRBV19,CASSLRHADTQYF,TGTGCCAGTAGTTTACGACACGCGGATACGCAGTATTTT
TRBJ1-1,12,-,-,TRBV7-9,CASSPGGGEAFF,TGTGCCAGCAGTCCGGGGGGGGGTGAAGCTTTCTTT
TRBJ1-3,21,-,-,TRBV19,CASSMGGLQHVGIFSGNTIYF,TGTGCCAGTAGTATGGGGGGTCTACAACACGTAGGGATCTTCTCTGGAAACACCATATATTTT
TRBJ1-2,17,TRBD1,-,TRBV13,CASSPNPGGQETYGYTF,TGTGCCAGCAGCCCAAACCCAGGGGGACAGGAGACTTATGGCTACACCTTC
TRBJ2-7,15,-,-,TRBV18,CASSPSGDNRYEQYF,TGTGCCAGCTCACCGTCTGGGGACAATCGCTACGAGCAGTACTTC
TRBJ2-7,16,-,-,TRBV6-5,CASSLTHGLRHHEQYF,TGTGCCAGCAGTTTAACACACGGACTCCGGCACCACGAGCAGTACTTC
TRBJ2-7,15,TRBD2,-,TRBV6-1,CASSVGTSGYYEQYF,TGTGCCAGCAGTGTCGGGACTAGCGGATACTACGAGCAGTACTTC
TRBJ2-5,15,-,-,TRBV2,CASREYGQFQETQYF,TGTGCCAGCAGGGAATACGGACAGTTCCAAGAGACCCAGTACTTC
TRBJ2-2,15,-,-,TRBV5-1,CASSRSESNTGELFF,TGCGCCAGCAGCCGCAGTGAATCGAACACCGGGGAGCTGTTTTTT